This T cell receptor beta chain comes out of a study of blood T cells in healthy people across ages. This clonotype was observed at least ten times. The antigen is unknown. Trimming removed 3 bases from V and 6 bases from J, with 10 bases in between. The CDR3 has 13 residues. The germline gives CDR1 LGHDT, CDR2 YNNKEL (reference sequence). Primed by a sample-barcoded 5' primer and a J-beta primer mix, a second PCR proceeded for roughly 6 to 12 cycles. Via MiXCR, TCRdb re-called the 5' RACE reads, giving one row per CDR3 protein. Here the sample spans 600,000 or so distinct CDR3 sequences, approximately 30% being singletons. Study conclusions and caveats: Age showed a roughly linear inverse relationship with TCR beta diversity per million T cells.

The clonotype comes from an elderly woman in good health. V is TRBV3-1 and J is TRBJ2-3; D is uncertain. Sequenced sample: blood. The CDR3 sequence is CASSHFVADTQYF. The DNA of the CDR3 is TGTGCCAGCAGCCATTTTGTGGCGGATACGCAGTATTTT.